These T cell receptor beta chains were read from a single sample in a study of control samples from healthy donors and cancer patients. TCRdb's table, derived via immunoSEQ multiplex PCR, lists solely in-frame clones and lacks some. The repertoire holds some 140,000 clones, about 94% seen once, with 13% to 15% in the top ten. The sequencing input was PBMCs. Receptors originate from a man aged 60 to 69 with colorectal cancer. CDR3s include the opening cysteine and the closing phenylalanine or tryptophan. The order of the fields is clone size, J gene, D gene, V gene, CDR3 length, CDR3 protein, CDR3 DNA. The D gene is left open where the match is weak. For some rows the clone size is stated as once, few or many, or as a class when expanded; others skip it.

abundance: .
j_gene: TRBJ2-7
d_gene: .
v_gene: TRBV28
len: 12
CDR3aa: CASAGVLYEQYF
CDR3nt: TGTGCCAGCGCAGGGGTCCTCTACGAGCAGTACTTC

abundance: once
j_gene: TRBJ2-1
d_gene: .
v_gene: TRBV7-2
len: 12
CDR3aa: CASSFVGNEQFF
CDR3nt: TGTGCCAGCAGCTTCGTAGGGAATGAGCAGTTCTTC

abundance: .
j_gene: TRBJ1-1
d_gene: .
v_gene: TRBV6-5
len: 15
CDR3aa: CASSYGLGMNTEAFF
CDR3nt: TGTGCCAGCAGTTACGGGTTGGGAATGAACACTGAAGCTTTCTTT

abundance: once
j_gene: TRBJ1-1
d_gene: .
v_gene: TRBV3-1/TRBV3-2
len: 11
CDR3aa: CASSQVTEAFF
CDR3nt: TGTGCCAGCAGCCAAGTCACTGAAGCTTTCTTT

abundance: few
j_gene: TRBJ2-2
d_gene: .
v_gene: TRBV5-1
len: 12
CDR3aa: CASSLDTGELFF
CDR3nt: TGCGCCAGCAGCTTGGACACCGGGGAGCTGTTTTTT

abundance: .
j_gene: TRBJ2-3
d_gene: TRBD2
v_gene: TRBV4-1
len: 18
CDR3aa: CASSQRTSGGAIADTQYF
CDR3nt: TGCGCCAGCAGCCAGAGGACTAGCGGGGGGGCCATCGCAGATACGCAGTATTTT

abundance: .
j_gene: TRBJ2-5
d_gene: .
v_gene: TRBV28
len: 15
CDR3aa: CASSPRTASGETQYF
CDR3nt: TGTGCCAGCAGTCCCCGGACAGCCTCGGGGGAGACCCAGTACTTC

abundance: .
j_gene: TRBJ1-1
d_gene: .
v_gene: TRBV6-6
len: 15
CDR3aa: CASSYSGGGNTEAFF
CDR3nt: TGTGCCAGCAGTTACTCGGGCGGGGGGAACACTGAAGCTTTCTTT

abundance: .
j_gene: TRBJ2-3
d_gene: .
v_gene: TRBV19
len: 14
CDR3aa: CASSWGRGTDTQYF
CDR3nt: TGTGCCAGTAGTTGGGGCCGTGGCACAGATACGCAGTATTTT

abundance: .
j_gene: TRBJ1-2
d_gene: .
v_gene: TRBV3-1/TRBV3-2
len: 12
CDR3aa: CASSTWTDGYTF
CDR3nt: TGTGCCAGCAGCACCTGGACGGACGGCTACACCTTC

abundance: .
j_gene: TRBJ1-6
d_gene: .
v_gene: TRBV10-3
len: 15
CDR3aa: CAISELGDNNSPLHF
CDR3nt: TGTGCCATCAGTGAGCTAGGGGACAATAATTCACCCCTCCACTTT

abundance: .
j_gene: TRBJ1-6
d_gene: TRBD1
v_gene: TRBV5-1
len: 14
CDR3aa: CASSPGTGASPLHF
CDR3nt: TGCGCCAGCAGCCCCGGGACAGGGGCTTCACCCCTCCACTTT

abundance: .
j_gene: TRBJ2-1
d_gene: .
v_gene: TRBV7-2
len: 15
CDR3aa: CASSTGQGNYNEQFF
CDR3nt: TGTGCCAGCAGCACGGGACAAGGTAACTACAATGAGCAGTTCTTC

abundance: .
j_gene: TRBJ2-3
d_gene: .
v_gene: TRBV5-1
len: 16
CDR3aa: CASSRRQGRVTDTQYF
CDR3nt: TGCGCCAGCAGTCGGAGGCAGGGCAGAGTCACAGATACGCAGTATTTT

abundance: .
j_gene: TRBJ1-2
d_gene: .
v_gene: TRBV5-1
len: 14
CDR3aa: CASSFEGGYYGYTF
CDR3nt: TGCGCCAGCAGCTTTGAGGGTGGTTACTATGGCTACACCTTC

abundance: .
j_gene: TRBJ1-2
d_gene: .
v_gene: TRBV6-2/TRBV6-3
len: 15
CDR3aa: CASSYGSRSWSGYTF
CDR3nt: TGTGCCAGCAGTTACGGCAGCAGGTCATGGTCAGGCTACACCTTC

abundance: .
j_gene: TRBJ1-2
d_gene: .
v_gene: TRBV30
len: 12
CDR3aa: CAWSVPGYGYTF
CDR3nt: TGTGCCTGGAGTGTACCCGGTTATGGCTACACCTTC

abundance: .
j_gene: TRBJ1-1
d_gene: .
v_gene: TRBV9
len: 14
CDR3aa: CASSVSGLNTEAFF
CDR3nt: TGTGCCAGCAGCGTTTCCGGACTGAACACTGAAGCTTTCTTT

abundance: .
j_gene: TRBJ1-1
d_gene: .
v_gene: TRBV5-4
len: 12
CDR3aa: CASSLGPGEAFF
CDR3nt: TGTGCCAGCAGCTTGGGACCAGGGGAAGCTTTCTTT

abundance: .
j_gene: TRBJ1-4
d_gene: TRBD1
v_gene: TRBV6-2/TRBV6-3
len: 14
CDR3aa: CASSPRGINEKLFF
CDR3nt: TGTGCCAGCAGTCCCAGGGGGATTAATGAAAAACTGTTTTTT

abundance: once
j_gene: TRBJ1-5
d_gene: .
v_gene: TRBV6-6
len: 13
CDR3aa: CASETGGDQPQHF
CDR3nt: TGTGCCAGCGAAACCGGGGGGGATCAGCCCCAGCATTTT

abundance: .
j_gene: TRBJ1-1
d_gene: TRBD1
v_gene: TRBV4-1
len: 15
CDR3aa: CASSPQDRGYTEAFF
CDR3nt: TGCGCCAGCAGCCCCCAGGACAGGGGTTACACTGAAGCTTTCTTT

abundance: .
j_gene: TRBJ1-6
d_gene: .
v_gene: TRBV11-2
len: 13
CDR3aa: CASSLDRDGTLHF
CDR3nt: TGTGCCAGCAGCTTAGATCGCGATGGAACCCTCCACTTT

abundance: .
j_gene: TRBJ1-1
d_gene: TRBD1
v_gene: TRBV11-3
len: 13
CDR3aa: CASSLGQGTEAFF
CDR3nt: TGTGCCAGCAGCTTGGGACAGGGTACTGAAGCTTTCTTT

abundance: .
j_gene: TRBJ2-7
d_gene: .
v_gene: TRBV3-1/TRBV3-2
len: 13
CDR3aa: CASSRRGGYEQYF
CDR3nt: TGTGCCAGCAGCCGAAGAGGCGGCTACGAGCAGTACTTC

abundance: .
j_gene: TRBJ1-5
d_gene: .
v_gene: TRBV5-8
len: 15
CDR3aa: CASSFGAYSNQPQHF
CDR3nt: TGTGCCAGCAGCTTCGGAGCTTATAGCAATCAGCCCCAGCATTTT

abundance: .
j_gene: TRBJ2-7
d_gene: TRBD1
v_gene: TRBV19
len: 14
CDR3aa: CASSPGQGAYEQYF
CDR3nt: TGTGCCAGTAGTCCTGGACAGGGGGCTTACGAGCAGTACTTC

abundance: .
j_gene: TRBJ1-3
d_gene: .
v_gene: TRBV5-1
len: 15
CDR3aa: CASSLSASSGNTIYF
CDR3nt: TGCGCCAGCAGCTTGTCGGCTAGCTCTGGAAACACCATATATTTT

abundance: .
j_gene: TRBJ2-7
d_gene: .
v_gene: TRBV4-3
len: 15
CDR3aa: CASSQDGRGQAEQYF
CDR3nt: TGCGCCAGCAGCCAAGATGGGAGGGGGCAAGCCGAGCAGTACTTC

abundance: .
j_gene: TRBJ1-4
d_gene: TRBD1
v_gene: TRBV19
len: 15
CDR3aa: CASSIGGTASEKLFF
CDR3nt: TGTGCCAGTAGTATAGGTGGGACAGCTTCTGAAAAACTGTTTTTT

abundance: .
j_gene: TRBJ1-1
d_gene: .
v_gene: TRBV5-1
len: 15
CDR3aa: CASSPPGRPNTEAFF
CDR3nt: TGCGCCAGCAGCCCACCGGGACGGCCGAACACTGAAGCTTTCTTT

abundance: .
j_gene: TRBJ1-6
d_gene: .
v_gene: TRBV5-4
len: 17
CDR3aa: CASSPAPRGSYNSPLHF
CDR3nt: TGTGCCAGCAGCCCGGCCCCTAGGGGATCGTATAATTCACCCCTCCACTTT

abundance: .
j_gene: TRBJ2-2
d_gene: TRBD1
v_gene: TRBV29-1
len: 15
CDR3aa: CSVMGQGARRGELFF
CDR3nt: TGCAGCGTTATGGGACAGGGGGCCCGGAGGGGGGAGCTGTTTTTT

abundance: .
j_gene: TRBJ1-2
d_gene: TRBD1
v_gene: TRBV19
len: 16
CDR3aa: CASSISPGQTNYGYTF
CDR3nt: TGTGCCAGTAGTATTTCTCCGGGACAGACTAACTATGGCTACACCTTC

abundance: .
j_gene: TRBJ2-3
d_gene: TRBD1
v_gene: TRBV5-4
len: 15
CDR3aa: CASSLRWTGWDTQYF
CDR3nt: TGTGCCAGCAGCTTGCGTTGGACAGGGTGGGATACGCAGTATTTT

abundance: .
j_gene: TRBJ1-4
d_gene: TRBD1
v_gene: TRBV19
len: 21
CDR3aa: CASSTSQGATLTYATNEKLFF
CDR3nt: TGTGCCAGTAGTACCTCACAGGGGGCAACTCTAACCTATGCAACTAATGAAAAACTGTTTTTT

abundance: .
j_gene: TRBJ1-5
d_gene: .
v_gene: TRBV5-6
len: 13
CDR3aa: CASSLGSNQPQHF
CDR3nt: TGTGCCAGCAGCTTAGGTAGCAATCAGCCCCAGCATTTT

abundance: .
j_gene: TRBJ1-2
d_gene: .
v_gene: TRBV4-1
len: 15
CDR3aa: CASSQDAGGSYGYTF
CDR3nt: TGCGCCAGCAGCCAAGATGCTGGGGGGAGCTATGGCTACACCTTC

abundance: .
j_gene: TRBJ2-2
d_gene: .
v_gene: TRBV4-3
len: 14
CDR3aa: CASSQGRLVGELFF
CDR3nt: TGCGCCAGCAGCCAAGGGAGGTTGGTCGGGGAGCTGTTTTTT

abundance: .
j_gene: TRBJ2-6
d_gene: TRBD1
v_gene: TRBV5-1
len: 20
CDR3aa: CASSWLAPGQLRSGANVLTF
CDR3nt: TGCGCCAGCAGCTGGCTAGCCCCGGGACAGTTACGCTCTGGGGCCAACGTCCTGACTTTC

abundance: .
j_gene: TRBJ2-3
d_gene: .
v_gene: TRBV18
len: 13
CDR3aa: CASSPGELDTQYF
CDR3nt: TGTGCCAGCTCACCAGGGGAGCTAGATACGCAGTATTTT

abundance: .
j_gene: TRBJ2-5
d_gene: .
v_gene: TRBV7-9
len: 14
CDR3aa: CASSPLLGQETQYF
CDR3nt: TGTGCCAGCAGCCCCCTACTAGGTCAAGAGACCCAGTACTTC

abundance: .
j_gene: TRBJ2-2
d_gene: TRBD1
v_gene: TRBV6-5
len: 16
CDR3aa: CASSYSTGLNTGELFF
CDR3nt: TGTGCCAGCAGTTACTCGACAGGGCTTAACACCGGGGAGCTGTTTTTT

abundance: .
j_gene: TRBJ2-1
d_gene: TRBD2
v_gene: TRBV28
len: 15
CDR3aa: CASRFSGGAPNEQFF
CDR3nt: TGTGCCAGCAGGTTTAGCGGGGGGGCCCCCAATGAGCAGTTCTTC

abundance: .
j_gene: TRBJ1-1
d_gene: .
v_gene: TRBV5-4
len: 15
CDR3aa: CASSPDYNMNTEAFF
CDR3nt: TGTGCCAGCAGCCCCGACTACAACATGAACACTGAAGCTTTCTTT

abundance: .
j_gene: TRBJ2-7
d_gene: TRBD1
v_gene: TRBV29-1
len: 14
CDR3aa: CSVTGTGHSYEQYF
CDR3nt: TGCAGCGTTACCGGGACAGGTCATTCCTACGAGCAGTACTTC

abundance: .
j_gene: TRBJ2-2
d_gene: .
v_gene: TRBV6-5
len: 15
CDR3aa: CASSKDWGGTGELFF
CDR3nt: TGTGCCAGCAGTAAGGACTGGGGAGGCACCGGGGAGCTGTTTTTT

abundance: .
j_gene: TRBJ1-1
d_gene: TRBD1
v_gene: TRBV23-1
len: 14
CDR3aa: CAAKGAGGDTEAFF
CDR3nt: TGCGCCGCCAAGGGGGCAGGGGGAGACACTGAAGCTTTCTTT

abundance: .
j_gene: TRBJ2-1
d_gene: TRBD2
v_gene: TRBV5-1
len: 15
CDR3aa: CASSLGSGGAREQFF
CDR3nt: TGCGCCAGCAGCTTGGGTAGCGGGGGGGCACGGGAGCAGTTCTTC

abundance: .
j_gene: TRBJ2-3
d_gene: .
v_gene: TRBV5-8
len: 13
CDR3aa: CASSPGLPDTQYF
CDR3nt: TGTGCCAGCAGCCCGGGCCTTCCGGATACGCAGTATTTT

abundance: .
j_gene: TRBJ2-3
d_gene: .
v_gene: TRBV14
len: 16
CDR3aa: CASSQDSGATSDTQYF
CDR3nt: TGTGCCAGCAGCCAAGATTCGGGGGCGACTTCGGATACGCAGTATTTT

abundance: .
j_gene: TRBJ2-7
d_gene: .
v_gene: TRBV6-5
len: 13
CDR3aa: CASTGPQGYEQYF
CDR3nt: TGTGCCAGCACAGGACCCCAAGGGTACGAGCAGTACTTC

abundance: .
j_gene: TRBJ2-7
d_gene: .
v_gene: TRBV5-6
len: 12
CDR3aa: CASRSAGYEQYF
CDR3nt: TGTGCCAGCAGATCTGCAGGTTACGAGCAGTACTTC